This is a list of T cell receptor beta chains from one sample in a study of blood T cell repertoires in COVID-19. TCRdb's copy holds only in-frame clones and misses some; the assay was immunoSEQ multiplex PCR. Here the sample spans 250,000 to 350,000 clones, 70% to 90% being singletons. The specimen sequenced was PBMCs or T cells enriched from blood (not recorded which). The receptors stem from a woman under 40 who had recovered from COVID-19. Both conserved end residues are trimmed from each CDR3. The size field is filled for only some rows; it gives once, few, many or a size class.

J gene,V gene,clone size,CDR3 protein
TRBJ2-3,TRBV5-4,-,ASSRGVRDNTDTQY
TRBJ2-7,TRBV7-8,-,ASSPTRVKFYEQY
TRBJ1-2,TRBV7-2,-,ASSQITGTARGYT
TRBJ2-5,TRBV28,-,ASSSLAGVGLETQY
TRBJ2-1,TRBV7-9,-,ASSLTSGGNNEQF
TRBJ2-7,TRBV7-9,-,ASSSPPRFGWRSEQY
TRBJ1-5,TRBV5-4,-,ASSWGTGANSNQPQH
TRBJ2-1,TRBV7-8,-,ASSWRPGLAGGWLVRQF
TRBJ1-3,TRBV7-2,-,ASSPQGMGGNTIY
TRBJ2-7,TRBV15,-,ATSRPWTGTGEQY
TRBJ2-1,TRBV2,-,ATTGQARQVGQF
TRBJ1-1,TRBV7-9,-,ASSLDRITPEAF
TRBJ2-3,TRBV6-5,-,ASEWRRTDTQY
TRBJ1-1,TRBV20-1,-,SAQGGSEAF
TRBJ1-1,TRBV19,few,ASQEGYTEAF
TRBJ2-7,TRBV4-1,-,ASSQGGGRTYEQY
TRBJ1-4,TRBV25-1,-,ASSERAGLGGKLF
TRBJ2-7,TRBV20-1,-,SATAVSEQY
TRBJ1-5,TRBV6-5,-,ATRGNQPQH
TRBJ1-2,TRBV5-5,-,ASSLQDRPYGYT
TRBJ1-5,TRBV18,-,ASSLPGASINQPQH
TRBJ2-2,TRBV10-1,-,ASSDSLNTGELF
TRBJ1-2,TRBV7-9,-,ASSREEVVGYT
TRBJ1-4,TRBV21-1,-,ASSKGGTTATNEKLF
TRBJ1-1,TRBV29-1,-,SVRYRGRGNTEAF
TRBJ2-1,TRBV5-1,-,ASTGTGDGEQF